This T cell receptor beta chain was found in a study of cytomegalovirus exposure and HLA in healthy donors. The CDR3 loop spans 16 amino acids. Germline V lookup: CDR1 SNHLY, CDR2 FYNNEI. Trimming removed 3 bases at V and 0 bases at J, with 13 bases between. This clone was seen a handful of times. 60 Vbeta and 13 Jbeta primers were used in PCR. TCRdb's copy holds only in-frame clones and misses some; the assay was immunoSEQ multiplex PCR. The profile covers 200,000 to 250,000 clones, with over 75% appearing a single time and around 2% taken by the ten largest. The chain links TRBV2 to TRBJ2-3; TRBD2 might be the D (6 bases). Sequencing input: PBMCs. The sequence derives from a man between 18 and 35 years old in good health and CMV-seronegative. The CDR3 bases are TGTGCCAGCAGTGACGGGACTCACTCTAGCACAGATACGCAGTATTTT. Translating it yields CASSDGTHSSTDTQYF.